The 20 T cell receptor beta chains below all came from one sample that was sequenced in a study of cytomegalovirus exposure and HLA in healthy donors. Vbeta (60) and Jbeta (13) primers were used in the PCR. Only in-frame clones appear in the TCRdb table, and some are missing; sequencing was by immunoSEQ multiplex PCR. The sample carries some 100,000 clones, roughly 83% recorded once. Sequenced sample: PBMCs. The receptor source for this set is a female donor in good health and CMV-seropositive.

This clone was detected only once. V and J are TRBV19 and TRBJ1-2, with D maybe TRBD1 (6 bases). The V gene's germline CDR1 is LNHDA and CDR2 SQIVND (reference sequence). This CDR3 is built from 13 residues. V lost 6 bases to trimming and J lost 0 bases, with 8 bases between them. The CDR3 nucleotides read TGTGCCAGTAGGGACAGCACTAACTATGGCTACACCTTC. Protein: CASRDSTNYGYTF.

This chain links TRBV7-8 with TRBJ2-2; a possible D gene is TRBD2 (6 bases). This CDR3 spans 16 amino acids. Germline V gene lookup returns CDR1 SGHVS and CDR2 FQNEAQ. V lost 5 bases to trimming and J lost 2 bases, with 15 bases between them. The CDR3 sequence is CASSPLPGGNTGELFF. The CDR3 region has the DNA TGTGCCAGCAGCCCCCTACCCGGGGGTAACACCGGGGAGCTGTTTTTT.

In this sample, this clone turned up once. V is TRBV19 and J is TRBJ1-5; the match to TRBD1 covers 11 bases. The germline CDR1 and CDR2 sequences are LNHDA and SQIVND (reference sequence). The length of the CDR3 is 17 residues. The junction had 9 bases not matched to a gene; V was cut back by 6 bases and J by 2 bases. The CDR3 bases are TGTGCCAGTAGACGGACAGGGGGCGGGGGTGGCAATCAGCCCCAGCATTTT. This translates into CASRRTGGGGGNQPQHF.

The chain couples TRBV30 to TRBJ2-7; D not certain. The germline V gene encodes CDR1 GTSNPN and CDR2 SVGIG (reference sequence). This CDR3 has 12 residues. V lost 2 bases and J lost 4, with 9 bases in between. The CDR3 coding sequence is TGTGCCTGGAGTCCACAGCCGTACGAGCAGTACTTC. Encoded protein: CAWSPQPYEQYF.

This chain links TRBV4-2 with TRBJ1-1, with 7 bases matching TRBD1. CDR3 length: 17 residues. V lost 4 bases, J lost 3 bases, and 14 bases stayed unmatched. Germline CDR1 and CDR2: LGHNA and YNFKEQ. CDR3 DNA: TGTGCCAGCAGCCCTTTCAGCCTCGCAGACAGGGACACTGAAGCTTTCTTT. Translated, it gives CASSPFSLADRDTEAFF.

This clone was observed a few times. The genes are TRBV6-1 and TRBJ2-7; D remains ambiguous. V was cut by 4 bases and J by 7 bases, with 14 bases left in between. The CDR3 is 13 residues long. Germline CDR1 and CDR2: MNHNS and SASEGT. The CDR3, as DNA: TGTGCCAGCAGTGCGGCGGCTTTCTTTGAGCAGTACTTC. Protein sequence: CASSAAAFFEQYF.

The chain recombines TRBV12-5 with TRBJ2-5; TRBD1 agrees at 9 bases. The last part of the DNA fits TRBJ2-7 better; the J call may be wrong. CDR3 length: 14 residues. Germline V lookup: CDR1 LGHNT, CDR2 FRNRAP. DNA of the CDR3: TGTGCTAGTGGTCCTGGGACAGGGATAGACGAGCAGTACTTC. As protein: CASGPGTGIDEQYF.

The CDR3 loop is CASSEGIGQGAYGYTF. The CDR3 DNA reads as TGTGCCAGCAGTGAGGGTATAGGACAGGGGGCCTATGGCTACACCTTC. The rearrangement joins TRBV6-1 to TRBJ1-2; 11 bases fit TRBD1. CDR3 length: 16 amino acids. The V gene's germline CDR1 is MNHNS and CDR2 SASEGT. The J segment lost 4 bases and the V segment lost 3 bases, leaving 7 bases of the junction unmatched.

The gene calls are TRBV5-5 and TRBJ1-2; TRBD1 matches 7 bases. Germline CDR1 and CDR2: SGHKS and YYEKEE (reference sequence). CDR3 length: 13 amino acids. Unmatched junction bases numbered 8, after V lost 4 bases and J lost 8 bases. The DNA of the CDR3 is TGTGCCAGCAGCCCCGACAGGGTCGTCGGCTACACCTTC. It is translated as CASSPDRVVGYTF.

The rearrangement joins TRBV19 to TRBJ1-5, with D maybe TRBD1 (6 bases). V lost 3 bases, J lost 4 bases, and 13 bases lay in between. The germline V gene has CDR1 LNHDA and CDR2 SQIVND (reference sequence). This CDR3 has 15 amino acids. CDR3 sequence reads: CASSIWRQGNQPQHF. The CDR3 DNA reads TGTGCCAGTAGTATCTGGCGGCAGGGGAATCAGCCCCAGCATTTT.

This chain links TRBV5-1 with TRBJ1-1; 9 bases are shared with TRBD1. The ends lost 0 bases at V and 0 bases at J; junction bases unmatched: 3. Germline loops: CDR1 SGHRS, CDR2 YFSETQ. CDR3 length: 16 residues. The CDR3 sequence: CASSLGTGALNTEAFF. The CDR3, as DNA: TGCGCCAGCAGCTTGGGGACAGGGGCCTTGAACACTGAAGCTTTCTTT.

The chain recombines TRBV4-3 with TRBJ2-7; a possible D gene is TRBD1 (6 bases). Germline assignment: CDR1 LGHNA and CDR2 YSLEER. Trimming cost V 1 base and J 4 bases, with 11 bases left between them. The CDR3 contains 14 residues. Here the CDR3 reads CASSQGTVGYEQYF. CDR3 DNA sequence: TGCGCCAGCAGCCAAGGGACAGTCGGGTACGAGCAGTACTTC.

This chain connects TRBV19 to TRBJ1-2; 7 bases are a match to TRBD1. With 6 bases clipped from V and 2 bases from J, the junction kept 3 bases outside the gene matches. Germline CDR1 and CDR2: LNHDA and SQIVND (reference sequence). The CDR3 is 13 amino acids. CDR3 protein: CASRTRGNYGYTF. CDR3 coding DNA: TGTGCCAGTAGGACCAGGGGGAACTATGGCTACACCTTC.

This sequence joins TRBV5-4 and TRBJ2-1; 7 bases map to TRBD1. V was pared by 4 bases and J by 6 bases, with 4 bases of the junction left unmatched. Looked up from germline, CDR1 is SGHNT and CDR2 is YYREEE (reference sequence). The CDR3 length is 13 residues. CDR3 amino acids: CASSGTEGNEQFF. The CDR3 DNA reads TGTGCCAGCAGCGGGACAGAAGGCAATGAGCAGTTCTTC.

This clone was seen once. This chain links TRBV18 with TRBJ1-2; possible D gene TRBD1, 5 bases. Trimming took off 3 bases at V and 4 bases at J, with 9 bases between the two ends. CDR1 is KGHSH and CDR2 is LQKENI in the germline V gene. The CDR3 is made up of 13 amino acids. CDR3 in amino acids: CASSPGQSYGYTF. The CDR3 DNA sequence: TGTGCCAGCTCACCGGGGCAAAGCTATGGCTACACCTTC. Full variable domain (remainder filled in from reference TRBV18 and TRBJ1-2): NAGVMQNPRHLVRRRGQEARLRCSPMKGHSHVYWYRQLPEEGLKFMVYLQKENIIDESGMPKERFSAEFPKEGPSILRIQQVVRGDSAAYFCASSPGQSYGYTFGSGTRLTVV.

The chain combines TRBV2 with TRBJ2-1; tentative D call: TRBD2 (6 bases). The germline gives CDR1 SNHLY, CDR2 FYNNEI. There are 16 residues in the CDR3. V lost 8 bases to trimming and J lost 2 bases, with 19 bases between them. The CDR3 here is CASPEGRGSPYNEQFF. As DNA, the CDR3 is TGTGCCAGCCCGGAGGGGCGTGGGTCCCCCTACAATGAGCAGTTCTTC.

The gene calls are TRBV15 and TRBJ2-7; 10 bases fit TRBD2. Germline V lookup: CDR1 LNHNV, CDR2 YYDKDF (reference sequence). The CDR3 consists of 15 residues. Trimming took 5 bases from V and 2 from J; bases not matched to a gene: 6. CDR3 amino acids: CATSLTSGPAYEQYF. The CDR3 DNA reads as TGTGCCACCAGCTTGACTAGCGGGCCCGCCTACGAGCAGTACTTC.

The genes are TRBV5-4 and TRBJ1-2, with a tentative D call TRBD1 (6 bases). The CDR3 runs 14 residues. Trimming removed 4 bases at V and 1 base at J, with 11 bases between. Germline CDR1 is SGHNT and CDR2 is YYREEE (reference sequence). CDR3 in DNA: TGTGCCAGCAGCCCCGGGACACTTAACTATGGCTACACCTTC. Its translation: CASSPGTLNYGYTF.

J is TRBJ1-2 and V is TRBV27; D is unclear. V was trimmed by 4 bases and J by 1 base, leaving 10 bases between them. Germline values: CDR1 MNHEY, CDR2 SMNVEV (reference sequence). The length of the CDR3 is 14 residues. The CDR3 sequence is CASSYPKRNYGYTF. The DNA of the CDR3 is TGTGCCAGCAGTTACCCTAAACGTAACTATGGCTACACCTTC.

In regard to this clone: Other DNA variants within this sample encode the same CDR3. The rearrangement uses TRBV5-1 and TRBJ2-6; no reliable D call. Germline V CDR1 and CDR2: SGHRS, YFSETQ. The CDR3 totals 15 residues. Trimming removed 0 bases at V and 0 bases at J, with 4 bases between. CDR3: CASSLGSSGANVLTF. DNA for the CDR3: TGCGCCAGCAGCTTGGGCAGCTCTGGGGCCAACGTCCTGACTTTC.